The 21 T cell receptor beta chains in this list originate from one sample, sequenced in a study of blood T cells in healthy people across ages. The second PCR ran about 6 to 12 cycles with a sample-barcoded 5' primer and J-beta primers. TCRdb processed the 5' RACE reads anew with MiXCR; each CDR3 protein has one entry. Of about 1 million distinct CDR3 sequences listed, almost 25% were seen once; the top ten hold about 0.69%. The data also belong to a second study, concerning T cells of mothers and their children.

Input material: blood. Source of these receptors: a girl aged 2 to 9 in good health.

This chain links TRBV29-1 with TRBJ2-3; perhaps D is TRBD1 or TRBD2 (5 bases each). V dropped 2 bases and J dropped 2 bases, with 14 bases sitting between them. The germline V gene has CDR1 SQVTM and CDR2 ANQGSEA. This CDR3 spans 15 amino acids. For the CDR3, the DNA is TGCAGCGTTGAAAGGTCGGGACCTAACACAGATACGCAGTATTTT. It translates to CSVERSGPNTDTQYF.

This clonotype was recorded a few times. The CDR3 region is CASHGNDWVNSPLHF. In DNA, the CDR3 is TGTGCCAGCCATGGAAACGACTGGGTAAATTCACCCCTCCACTTT. This chain connects TRBV28 to TRBJ1-6; D gene uncertain. Trimming left V 8 bases short and J 7 bases short, with 18 bases between. This CDR3 spans 15 amino acids. Germline-derived CDR1 and CDR2 are MDHEN and SYDVKM. The whole variable domain, remainder taken from reference TRBV28 and TRBJ1-6, is DVKVTQSSRYLVKRTGEKVFLECVQDMDHENMFWYRQDPGLGLRLIYFSYDVKMKEKGDIPEGYSVSREKKERFSLILESASTNQTSMYLCASHGNDWVNSPLHFGNGTRLTVT.

This clonotype occurred a few times. The genes are TRBV29-1 and TRBJ2-1; possible D gene TRBD2, 6 bases. Germline CDR1 is SQVTM and CDR2 is ANQGSEA. The CDR3 sequence is 14 residues long. Trimming shortened V by 3 bases and J by 1 base, and 10 bases separated the two germline ends. The CDR3 loop reads CSVDGRDSYNEQFF. DNA of the CDR3: TGCAGCGTTGACGGGCGGGATTCCTACAATGAGCAGTTCTTC.

This clonotype was recorded a few times. At one of its ends the junction is not consistent with the germline gene, which may arise from a read error. V is TRBV29-1 and J is TRBJ2-6; a possible D gene is TRBD1 (5 bases). CDR1 SQVTM and CDR2 ANQGSEA come from the germline V gene. The CDR3 extends over 13 amino acids. CDR3 DNA: TGCAGCGCCGGTTACTCTGGGGCCAACGTCCTGGCTTTC. Translated: CSAGYSGANVLAF.

The J gene is TRBJ2-3, the V gene TRBV4-2; D not certain. The V gene's germline CDR1 is LGHNA and CDR2 YNFKEQ. CDR3 length equals 14 residues. Trimming stripped 0 bases from V and 7 bases from J, with 11 bases between. As DNA, the CDR3 is TGTGCCAGCAGCCAAGATTTAGGAGATTATACGCAGTATTTT. Protein sequence: CASSQDLGDYTQYF.

This clonotype was seen a few times. CDR3 sequence: CASSYAGTSAGWETQYF. The DNA of the CDR3 is TGTGCCAGCAGTTACGCCGGGACCTCGGCGGGGTGGGAGACCCAGTACTTC. The J gene is TRBJ2-5, the V gene TRBV6-5; a possible D gene is TRBD2 (6 bases). The CDR3 has 17 amino acids. Germline V lookup: CDR1 MNHEY, CDR2 SVGAGI. Trimming stripped 2 bases from V and 5 bases from J, with 21 bases between.

This chain uses TRBV29-1 with TRBJ2-1; D possibly matches TRBD1 or TRBD2 (5 bases each). The J call is doubtful: the DNA matches TRBJ2-7 better. CDR3 length: 13 residues. Germline values: CDR1 SQVTM, CDR2 ANQGSEA. CDR3 bases: TGCAGCGGCCGGGACCAGGTCTCCTACGAGCAGTACTTC. It encodes CSGRDQVSYEQYF.

The chain combines TRBV20-1 with TRBJ2-5; no clear D. Germline V CDR1 and CDR2: DFQATT, SNEGSKA (reference sequence). Trimming cost V 3 bases and J 5 bases, with 10 bases left between them. There are 12 residues in the CDR3. CDR3 sequence: CSASYTEETQYF. The CDR3 DNA is TGCAGTGCTAGTTACACAGAGGAGACCCAGTACTTC.

V is TRBV5-1 and J is TRBJ1-2; the D is unclear. Germline lookup yields CDR1 SGHRS and CDR2 YFSETQ. V shed 4 bases and J shed 5 bases, with 12 bases lying between them. This CDR3 has 13 residues. The CDR3: CASSVRIRYGYTF. CDR3 nucleotide sequence: TGCGCCAGCAGCGTCCGAATCAGATATGGCTACACCTTC.

This clonotype showed up many times. The chain has TRBV2 and TRBJ2-7, with D unclear. CDR3 length: 13 amino acids. Germline CDR1 reads SNHLY; CDR2 reads FYNNEI. V was shortened by 3 bases and J by 3 bases, with 9 bases between the two germline ends. The CDR3 DNA follows: TGTGCCAGCAGTGACCGACGGATCTACGAGCAGTACTTC. It is translated as CASSDRRIYEQYF.

The V call is TRBV28, the J call TRBJ1-2; D is undetermined. Germline CDR1 MDHEN, CDR2 SYDVKM. Trimming took 3 bases from V and 6 from J, leaving 14 bases between them. The CDR3 contains 14 residues. Here the CDR3 DNA reads TGTGCCAGCAGTTTGACCCAGCTCCTTAATGGCTACACCTTC. It yields the protein CASSLTQLLNGYTF.

The J gene is TRBJ2-1, the V gene TRBV29-1; D is uncertain. Germline V gene sequence: CDR1 SQVTM, CDR2 ANQGSEA. The CDR3 covers 13 residues. The V end lost 3 bases, the J end lost 3 bases, and 9 bases lay between the germline ends. The CDR3: CSVDVRSYNEQFF. The CDR3 region has the DNA TGCAGCGTTGATGTCCGGAGCTACAATGAGCAGTTCTTC.

This clonotype turned up a few times. The chain uses TRBV29-1 and TRBJ2-1, with 13 nucleotides matching TRBD2. The germline CDR1 and CDR2 sequences are SQVTM and ANQGSEA. This CDR3 contains 17 residues. V shed 3 bases, J shed 4 bases, and the junction held 9 bases outside the gene matches. CDR3 nucleotide sequence: TGCAGCGTTGAGGGTGATAGGACTAGCGGGAGTTACAATGAGCAGTTCTTC. This encodes CSVEGDRTSGSYNEQFF.

Only a few counts were recorded for this clonotype. V is TRBV28 and J is TRBJ2-4; 9 bases map to TRBD1. This CDR3 contains 14 residues. The V segment lost 6 bases and the J segment 4 bases; nucleotides outside the gene matches: 4. In germline, CDR1 is MDHEN, CDR2 SYDVKM. The DNA for the CDR3 is TGTGCCAGCAGCCCGACAGGGGGGAAAAACATTCAGTACTTC. It translates to CASSPTGGKNIQYF.

This clonotype was found a few times. The junction and the germline gene differ at one end; a read error may be behind it. The chain is built from TRBV7-9 and TRBJ2-1; 8 nucleotides agree with TRBD2. The CDR3 totals 13 residues. CDR1 and CDR2 (germline): SEHNR, FQNEAQ (reference sequence). CDR3 sequence: CASSPAGGNEQFF. In DNA form, the CDR3 reads TGCGCCAGCAGCCCGGCGGGGGGCAATGAGCAGTTCTTC.

This chain links TRBV20-1 with TRBJ2-7, with 8 bases lining up with TRBD2. The end of the DNA aligns better with TRBJ2-1, so the J call may be wrong. The CDR3 runs to 13 residues. Germline V gene data show CDR1 as DFQATT and CDR2 as SNEGSKA (reference sequence). In nucleotides, the CDR3 is TGCAGTGCTCGAGCGGGGGAACACAATGAGCAGTTCTTC. Translation gives CSARAGEHNEQFF.

The rearrangement uses TRBV28 and TRBJ2-3, with 14 positions matching TRBD2. Trimming took 3 bases from V and 5 from J; bases not matched to a gene: 7. The CDR3 has 17 amino acids. Germline V gives CDR1 MDHEN, CDR2 SYDVKM. CDR3 sequence (DNA): TGTGCCAGCAGTTTCATGACTAGCGGGAGGGCCAAAGATACGCAGTATTTT. It specifies CASSFMTSGRAKDTQYF.

CDR3 sequence: CSATQMTVYTEAFF. The CDR3 DNA follows: TGCAGTGCTACCCAAATGACAGTTTACACTGAAGCTTTCTTT. The genes are TRBV20-1 and TRBJ1-1, with D possibly TRBD1 on 5 matching bases. Germline lookup yields CDR1 DFQATT and CDR2 SNEGSKA (reference sequence). The CDR3 is 14 amino acids. V gave up 4 bases and J gave up 3 bases, with 15 bases separating them.

The table lists this clonotype with a few counts. The junction departs from the called germline gene at one end, perhaps through a read error. The chain combines TRBV11-2 with TRBJ2-5; 7 nucleotides align to TRBD2. The CDR3 runs 15 residues. In germline, CDR1 is SGHAT, CDR2 FQNNGV. This CDR3 reads CASRLAGFVQETQYF. CDR3 bases: TGTGCCAGCAGATTAGCGGGTTTCGTCCAAGAGACCCAGTACTTC.

The V and J genes are TRBV27 and TRBJ2-1, with 9 bases aligning to TRBD2. Trimming removed 5 bases from V and 6 bases from J; junction bases left unmatched: 11. The CDR3 is made up of 16 amino acids. Germline CDR1 and CDR2: MNHEY and SMNVEV (reference sequence). For the CDR3, the DNA is TGTGCCAGCAGTCCCCTATGGCGGGAGGGCCCCAATGAGCAGTTCTTC. Translating it yields CASSPLWREGPNEQFF.

In this sample, this clonotype turned up many times. The chain carries TRBV7-2 and TRBJ2-1, with a possible D match to TRBD2 (5 bases). Trimming stripped 5 bases from V and 2 bases from J, with 10 bases between. Per germline, CDR1 SGHTA and CDR2 FQGNSA. The CDR3 is 14 amino acids. CDR3 DNA: TGTGCCAGCAGCCCCACCGGGGCCTACAATGAGCAGTTCTTC. This sequence encodes CASSPTGAYNEQFF.